These 18 T cell receptor beta chains share one sample of origin, sequenced in a study of T cell changes during pregnancy in multiple sclerosis. The protocol was immunoSEQ multiplex PCR, while the TCRdb copy is restricted to in-frame clones and leaves out a portion. The data contain 93,000 or so clones, around 94% of them singletons. Sequenced here: peripheral blood, sampled after pregnancy. These receptors originate from a female donor with multiple sclerosis, enrolled in a pregnancy study.

The chain combines TRBV5-8 with TRBJ2-1; 7 bases are a match to TRBD2. The CDR3 consists of 13 residues. Germline values: CDR1 SGHTS, CDR2 YDEGEE. Trimming removed 4 bases from V and 9 bases from J; junction bases left unmatched: 7. In DNA, the CDR3 is TGTGCCAGCAGCGGGCGGGAGTTCGGTGAGCAGTTCTTC. Encoded protein: CASSGREFGEQFF.

DNA of the CDR3: TGTGCCAGCAGCTTAGCGTCGACAGTAGGGGGTGAAAAACTGTTTTTT. This gives the protein CASSLASTVGGEKLFF. The rearrangement uses TRBV7-9 and TRBJ1-4, with TRBD1 as a possible D gene (6 bases). CDR1 and CDR2 (germline): SEHNR, FQNEAQ (reference sequence). Between the trimmed V and J ends, which lost 0 bases and 7 bases, there was a span of 15 bases. The CDR3 sequence is 16 residues long.

The chain employs TRBV11-3 and TRBJ2-3; maybe TRBD2 (7 bases). Per germline, CDR1 SGHNT and CDR2 YENEEA. V shed 5 bases and J shed 2 bases, with 26 bases lying between them. The CDR3 has 19 residues. In nucleotides, the CDR3 is TGTGCCAGCAGCATAGGGGGGGGACGGGGGCCGAGGATCACAGATACGCAGTATTTT. This codes for CASSIGGGRGPRITDTQYF.

The gene calls are TRBV10-3 and TRBJ2-2, with D tentatively TRBD1 (5 bases). CDR1 and CDR2 from the germline V gene are ENHRY and SYGVKD. There are 14 residues in the CDR3. V gave up 8 bases and J gave up 7 bases, with 17 bases separating them. The CDR3 DNA reads TGTGCCATCGCCGAGCAGGGTATTGGCGGGGAGCTGTTTTTT. This codes for CAIAEQGIGGELFF.

The chain carries TRBV19 and TRBJ2-3, with D maybe TRBD1 (6 bases). This CDR3 spans 16 amino acids. The V gene's germline CDR1 is LNHDA and CDR2 SQIVND (reference sequence). V was shortened by 3 bases and J by 2 bases, with 15 bases between the two germline ends. The DNA of the CDR3 is TGTGCCAGTAGTATTGGCTCGGGACACATCACAGATACGCAGTATTTT. This codes for CASSIGSGHITDTQYF.

The chain carries TRBV4-1 and TRBJ2-7; the match to TRBD1 covers 7 bases. The CDR3 runs to 15 residues. The germline V gene encodes CDR1 MGHRA and CDR2 YSYEKL. V was clipped by 4 bases and J by 4 bases; unmatched bases: 10. DNA for the CDR3: TGCGCCAGCAGCCTACGACAGGGAAATCAGTACGAGCAGTACTTC. Its protein is CASSLRQGNQYEQYF.

This clone has only one observation. V and J are TRBV7-8 and TRBJ2-7; D is possibly TRBD1 (6 bases). CDR3 length: 14 residues. Germline V gene sequence: CDR1 SGHVS, CDR2 FQNEAQ. V shed 2 bases and J shed 2 bases, with 10 bases lying between them. The CDR3 DNA is TGTGCCAGCAGCTTAAACAGGGATACCTACGAGCAGTACTTC. Its translation is CASSLNRDTYEQYF.

This sequence joins TRBV5-1 and TRBJ2-1; D is perhaps TRBD1 (6 bases). Germline-derived CDR1 and CDR2 are SGHRS and YFSETQ. V lost 2 bases, J lost 12 bases, and 21 bases lay in between. The CDR3 sequence is 15 residues long. Here the CDR3 reads CASSLDEQGYDGQFF. The CDR3 region has the DNA TGCGCCAGCAGCTTAGATGAACAGGGCTACGATGGGCAGTTCTTC.

The V call is TRBV21-1, the J call TRBJ2-2; no DNA check was done on the table's D call, TRBD2. TRBV21-1 is shown as a pseudogene. The CDR3 has 17 residues. CDR3 sequence: CASSKNPRLINTGELFF. CDR3 DNA sequence: TGTGCCAGCAGCAAGAATCCGCGGTTGATTAACACCGGGGAGCTGTTTTTT.

As DNA, the CDR3 is TGTGCTGCAGCGGACAGGGCGAGTCAGCCCCAGCATTTT. Amino acid sequence: CAAADRASQPQHF. V and J are TRBV28 and TRBJ1-5, with TRBD1 matching over 8 bases. Germline V gives CDR1 MDHEN, CDR2 SYDVKM. The CDR3 covers 13 residues.

The chain employs TRBV27 and TRBJ2-2, with D perhaps TRBD2 (6 bases). V lost 2 bases, J lost 3 bases, and 7 bases lay in between. Germline V CDR1 and CDR2: MNHEY, SMNVEV (reference sequence). The CDR3 is made up of 14 amino acids. The CDR3 sequence: CASSLGLYTGELFF. The CDR3 nucleotides read TGTGCCAGCAGTTTAGGACTATACACCGGGGAGCTGTTTTTT.

The CDR3 DNA follows: TGTGCCAGCAGCTTAGACGATTGGGCGGGGGTACAAGAGACCCAGTACTTC. This codes for CASSLDDWAGVQETQYF. The V gene is TRBV7-2, the J gene TRBJ2-5, with 7 bases fitting TRBD2. Germline CDR1 and CDR2: SGHTA and FQGNSA. The V segment lost 1 base and the J segment 2 bases; nucleotides outside the gene matches: 10. The CDR3 runs 17 residues.

This clone was seen more than once but under ten times. The CDR3 sequence: CASRPIANSEAFF. As DNA, the CDR3 is TGTGCCAGCAGACCAATAGCCAACTCTGAAGCTTTCTTT. This chain uses TRBV28 with TRBJ1-1; no firm D call. The CDR3 extends over 13 amino acids. The V end was cut by 6 bases, the J end by 6 bases, with 14 bases between. Germline CDR1 MDHEN, CDR2 SYDVKM.

The chain employs TRBV5-4 and TRBJ2-7, with TRBD1 matching over 9 bases. Losses at the gene ends were 1 base for V and 5 bases for J; bases not matched to a gene: 13. The CDR3 extends over 17 amino acids. Germline CDR1 SGHNT, CDR2 YYREEE (reference sequence). The CDR3 DNA follows: TGTGCCAGCAGCTTGCAGAAATCCGGGACAGGGATCCACGAGCAGTACTTC. It translates to CASSLQKSGTGIHEQYF. Together with reference TRBV5-4 and TRBJ2-7, the CDR3 gives the full variable domain: ETGVTQSPTHLIKTRGQQVTLRCSSQSGHNTVSWYQQALGQGPQFIFQYYREEENGRGNFPPRFSGLQFPNYSSELNVNALELDDSALYLCASSLQKSGTGIHEQYFGPGTRLTVT.

This chain uses TRBV5-6 with TRBJ2-3, with a tentative D call TRBD2 (6 bases). The CDR3 has 17 residues. Germline V lookup: CDR1 SGHDT, CDR2 YYEEEE. Deletions cut 6 bases from V and 2 bases from J, with 22 bases between. This chain's CDR3 is CASTPERAGRSTDTQYF. CDR3 in DNA: TGTGCCAGCACCCCAGAACGGGCGGGGAGATCCACAGATACGCAGTATTTT.

This chain connects TRBV28 to TRBJ2-7; possible D gene TRBD2, 7 bases. Germline CDR1 reads MDHEN; CDR2 reads SYDVKM. CDR3 length: 14 amino acids. With 7 bases removed from V and 4 bases from J, the gap between germline ends came to 17 bases. In nucleotides, the CDR3 is TGTGCCAGCACCCTCCGCGGGGGCCCTTACGAGCAGTACTTC. Translation gives CASTLRGGPYEQYF.

In DNA, the CDR3 is TGTGCCAGCAGTCCCGGGACAGGGTCTTACGAGCAGTACTTC. This encodes CASSPGTGSYEQYF. V gene TRBV16 combines with J gene TRBJ2-7; 9 bases align to TRBD1. After removal of 6 bases from V and 4 bases from J, the junction contained 7 bases not matched to a gene. Germline CDR1 KGHSY, CDR2 FQNENV. The CDR3 runs to 14 residues.

The J gene is TRBJ2-7, the V gene TRBV10-3; tentative D call: TRBD1 (6 bases). Germline V gene lookup returns CDR1 ENHRY and CDR2 SYGVKD. The CDR3 has 14 amino acids. Trimming left V 6 bases short and J 2 bases short, with 14 bases between. The CDR3 loop is CAIRLRDTAYEQYF. CDR3 bases: TGTGCCATCAGGCTCCGGGACACAGCCTACGAGCAGTACTTC.